Listed here are 26 T cell receptor beta chains from one sample, sequenced in a study of shared clonotypes between healthy human individuals. Produced via immunoSEQ multiplex PCR; TCRdb's table is partial and in-frame only. The sample has 800,000 to 1,200,000 clones; approximately 78% are singletons. The specimen sequenced was memory CD4+ T cells from PBMCs. Subset here: CD45RA-negative fraction. These TCRs come from a man in his late teens or twenties in good health. Some clones in this sample may be carry-over from other donors' samples.

This chain joins TRBV7-2 and TRBJ2-1, with D maybe TRBD1 (7 bases). The length of the CDR3 is 15 residues. Germline V CDR1 and CDR2: SGHTA, FQGNSA. V was pared by 4 bases and J by 4 bases, with 14 bases between. DNA of the CDR3: TGTGCCAGCAGCTGGACAGGTGGAGGGTACAATGAGCAGTTCTTC. The encoded protein is CASSWTGGGYNEQFF.

The V and J genes are TRBV28 and TRBJ2-3; D is perhaps TRBD1 or TRBD2 (5 bases each). Trimming took 3 bases from V and 3 from J, leaving 25 bases between them. CDR1 and CDR2 from the germline V gene are MDHEN and SYDVKM. The CDR3 extends over 19 amino acids. CDR3 sequence (DNA): TGTGCCAGCAGTTTGGAAGCCCCCCGGGCACACTGGGGGACAGATACGCAGTATTTT. This encodes CASSLEAPRAHWGTDTQYF.

The V and J genes are TRBV18 and TRBJ2-7; 11 nucleotides agree with TRBD2. After removal of 0 bases from V and 2 bases from J, the junction contained 3 bases not matched to a gene. Looked up from germline, CDR1 is KGHSH and CDR2 is LQKENI. This CDR3 spans 16 amino acids. Here the CDR3 DNA reads TGTGCCAGCTCACCACCGGGTAGCGGGAGGGCCTACGAGCAGTACTTC. This gives the protein CASSPPGSGRAYEQYF.

This clone turned up a few times. The chain has TRBV25-1 and TRBJ1-2; 7 nucleotides line up with TRBD1. Germline V CDR1 and CDR2: MGHDK, SYGVNS. CDR3 length: 15 amino acids. V dropped 1 base and J dropped 7; count of bases not matched to a gene: 9. CDR3 sequence: CASSESRGGAGGYTF. The CDR3 bases are TGTGCCAGCAGTGAATCGAGAGGGGGCGCCGGTGGCTACACCTTC.

The chain joins TRBV5-1 to TRBJ1-4, with TRBD1 as a possible D gene (5 bases). Trimming left V 1 base short and J 4 bases short, with 11 bases between. Germline V lookup: CDR1 SGHRS, CDR2 YFSETQ. The CDR3 has 15 amino acids. The CDR3 bases are TGCGCCAGCAGCTTGATTTCAGGGATTAATGAAAAACTGTTTTTT. Translated, it gives CASSLISGINEKLFF.

CDR3 bases: TGTGCCACCCTCCCGGACAGTTTCCCCTACACCTTC. It codes for CATLPDSFPYTF. This chain links TRBV28 with TRBJ1-2, with D perhaps TRBD1 (6 bases). V was cut by 10 bases and J by 10 bases, with 19 bases left in between. This CDR3 comprises 12 residues. Germline CDR1 and CDR2: MDHEN and SYDVKM.

This chain connects TRBV10-3 to TRBJ2-7; 7 bases line up with TRBD1. V trimming: 5 bases; J trimming: 2 bases; junction bases outside the gene matches: 9. From germline, CDR1 is ENHRY and CDR2 SYGVKD. The CDR3 runs to 15 residues. CDR3 in DNA: TGTGCCATCAGTTCTAACCTAGGGGGCCCCTACGAGCAGTACTTC. Translating it yields CAISSNLGGPYEQYF.

To note about this clone: Other DNA sequences within the sample encode an identical CDR3. V and J are TRBV5-1 and TRBJ2-6; a weak D match, TRBD2 (5 bases). Germline CDR1 is SGHRS and CDR2 is YFSETQ. The V gene lost 0 bases and the J gene lost 2 bases, with 6 bases spanning the gap. This CDR3 comprises 15 residues. The CDR3 loop reads CASSLAGAGANVLTF. The DNA of the CDR3 is TGCGCCAGCAGCTTGGCCGGGGCTGGGGCCAACGTCCTGACTTTC.

The genes are TRBV6-1 and TRBJ1-1; no clear D gene. This CDR3 is 13 amino acids long. Germline values: CDR1 MNHNS, CDR2 SASEGT. V was cut by 8 bases and J by 2 bases, with 12 bases left in between. The CDR3 is CASEQKANTEAFF. The CDR3 DNA follows: TGTGCCAGCGAACAGAAAGCTAACACTGAAGCTTTCTTT.

The genes are TRBV6-1 and TRBJ1-2; TRBD1 matches 8 bases. The junction had 5 bases not matched to a gene; V was cut back by 7 bases and J by 4 bases. The CDR3 loop spans 13 amino acids. Germline V gene lookup returns CDR1 MNHNS and CDR2 SASEGT. Written as DNA, the CDR3 is TGTGCCAGCATTCCGACAGGGGCCTATGGCTACACCTTC. Residues: CASIPTGAYGYTF.

J is TRBJ2-3 and V is TRBV7-3, with 9 bases identical to TRBD2. The CDR3 loop spans 14 amino acids. V trimming: 5 bases; J trimming: 6 bases; junction bases outside the gene matches: 6. The germline gives CDR1 SGHTA, CDR2 FQGTGA. The CDR3 sequence: CASSQGTSPDTQYF. The CDR3 nucleotides are TGTGCCAGCAGCCAAGGGACTAGCCCCGATACGCAGTATTTT.

The rearrangement uses TRBV7-7 and TRBJ2-1; 8 nucleotides agree with TRBD1. Trimming removed 2 bases from V and 0 bases from J; junction bases left unmatched: 15. Germline V CDR1 and CDR2: SSHAT, FNYEAQ (reference sequence). CDR3 length equals 20 residues. In DNA, the CDR3 is TGTGCCAGCAGCTTACGGGGGATTCCAGGGGGCGAGATCTCCTACAATGAGCAGTTCTTC. The encoded protein is CASSLRGIPGGEISYNEQFF.

The gene calls are TRBV28 and TRBJ1-4, with D perhaps matching TRBD1 (5 bases). The V and J ends lost 6 bases and 14 bases respectively, with 19 bases between them. CDR3 length: 13 residues. From germline, CDR1 is MDHEN and CDR2 SYDVKM. CDR3 protein: CASRHTDRGELFF. The CDR3 DNA follows: TGTGCCAGCAGACACACAGACAGAGGCGAGCTGTTTTTT.

CDR3 sequence: CASSKASGKEVYEQYF. Written as DNA, the CDR3 is TGCGCCAGCAGTAAGGCTAGCGGGAAAGAGGTTTACGAGCAGTACTTC. The genes are TRBV10-1 and TRBJ2-7; 9 bases align to TRBD2. There are 16 residues in the CDR3. The V and J ends lost 5 bases and 4 bases, in that order; junction bases with no gene match: 12. Germline loops: CDR1 WNHNN, CDR2 SYGVQD (reference sequence).

The chain combines TRBV15 with TRBJ2-3, with D possibly TRBD2 on 7 matching bases. Germline V gene data show CDR1 as LNHNV and CDR2 as YYDKDF (reference sequence). CDR3 length equals 16 residues. With 1 base removed from V and 1 base from J, the gap between germline ends came to 12 bases. The CDR3 sequence: CATSRGGAGGTDTQYF. In DNA, the CDR3 is TGTGCCACCAGCAGAGGGGGGGCGGGAGGCACAGATACGCAGTATTTT.

This clone was seen once. V is TRBV9 and J is TRBJ2-7; D might be TRBD1 (6 bases). The ends were cut back, 0 bases at V and 7 bases at J, with 14 bases in the middle. CDR1 and CDR2 from the germline V gene are SGDLS and YYNGEE. The CDR3 loop spans 14 amino acids. The CDR3 DNA is TGTGCCAGCAGCGTAGAGGACAGCTCTAGGGAGCAGTACTTC. Residues: CASSVEDSSREQYF.

The chain uses TRBV7-3 and TRBJ2-1; 12 bases map to TRBD2. Germline V lookup: CDR1 SGHTA, CDR2 FQGTGA. The junction had 9 bases not matched to a gene; V was cut back by 5 bases and J by 7 bases. CDR3 length: 16 residues. The chain's CDR3 is CASSQRTSGKGNEQFF. Written as DNA, the CDR3 is TGTGCCAGCAGCCAACGGACTAGCGGGAAGGGGAATGAGCAGTTCTTC.

This clone was counted a single time. This may be a read error: a much more frequent sequence differs by one nucleotide. In the same sample, other DNA sequences code for this CDR3. The V gene is TRBV7-9, the J gene TRBJ2-1; no firm D call. V was pared by 2 bases and J by 4 bases, with 6 bases between. Germline CDR1 is SEHNR and CDR2 is FQNEAQ (reference sequence). CDR3 length: 13 amino acids. CDR3 sequence reads: CASSLSGYNEQFF. DNA for the CDR3: TGTGCCAGCAGCTTATCCGGGTACAATGAGCAGTTCTTC.

CDR3 sequence reads: CASSNQGGHGYTF. CDR3 DNA sequence: TGTGCCAGCAGCAACCAAGGGGGCCATGGCTACACCTTC. The rearrangement joins TRBV7-3 to TRBJ1-2, with 7 bases fitting TRBD1. The CDR3 totals 13 residues. Trimming took 5 bases from V and 6 from J; bases not matched to a gene: 6. Germline V gene sequence: CDR1 SGHTA, CDR2 FQGTGA.

This sequence joins TRBV13 and TRBJ1-3; a weak D match, TRBD1 (5 bases). Between the trimmed V and J ends, which lost 5 bases and 2 bases, there was a span of 10 bases. The germline V gene encodes CDR1 PRHDT and CDR2 FYEKMQ (reference sequence). The CDR3 runs to 14 residues. The CDR3 DNA reads TGTGCCAGCAGCGACCGGGGGGCTGGAAACACCATATATTTT. This translates into CASSDRGAGNTIYF. Together with reference TRBV13 and TRBJ1-3, the CDR3 gives the full variable domain: AAGVIQSPRHLIKEKRETATLKCYPIPRHDTVYWYQQGPGQDPQFLISFYEKMQSDKGSIPDRFSAQQFSDYHSELNMSSLELGDSALYFCASSDRGAGNTIYFGEGSWLTVV.

The CDR3: CASSFSNRGPETQYF. The CDR3 DNA reads as TGTGCCAGCAGTTTTTCCAACAGGGGACCAGAGACCCAGTACTTC. The chain recombines TRBV5-6 with TRBJ2-5, with 7 bases matching TRBD1. CDR3 length: 15 residues. V was clipped by 5 bases and J by 4 bases; unmatched bases: 11. Germline-derived CDR1 and CDR2 are SGHDT and YYEEEE.

The V call is TRBV18, the J call TRBJ2-7; D assignment may be TRBD1 or TRBD2 (5 bases each). The CDR3 is made up of 14 amino acids. Germline lookup yields CDR1 KGHSH and CDR2 LQKENI. Trimming took 5 bases from V and 0 from J, leaving 11 bases between them. Here the CDR3 DNA reads TGTGCCAGCTCAACGGGACGGAGCTCCTACGAGCAGTACTTC. Its protein product is CASSTGRSSYEQYF.

Notes on this clone: The sample has other DNA sequences that encode this CDR3 too. This chain uses TRBV2 with TRBJ1-2; 9 bases line up with TRBD1. J lost 5 bases, V lost 8 bases, and 3 bases had no gene match. CDR3 size: 12 residues. CDR1 is SNHLY, CDR2 FYNNEI, per germline. CDR3 in amino acids: CASSDRGYGYTF. Here the CDR3 DNA reads TGTGCCAGCTCGGACAGGGGATATGGCTACACCTTC.

V usage is TRBV18 and J usage is TRBJ1-4; D gene unclear. Germline V gene sequence: CDR1 KGHSH, CDR2 LQKENI. The CDR3 extends over 14 amino acids. V was clipped by 5 bases and J by 6 bases, with 13 bases between them. CDR3 region: CASSSKYADEKLFF. In nucleotides, the CDR3 is TGTGCCAGCTCATCCAAATACGCAGATGAAAAACTGTTTTTT.

This clone was seen a handful of times. The chain is built from TRBV2 and TRBJ2-3, with unresolved D. The CDR3 sequence is 14 residues long. Germline CDR1 is SNHLY and CDR2 is FYNNEI. Trimming removed 4 bases at V and 1 base at J, with 9 bases between. For the CDR3, the DNA is TGTGCCAGCAGTGGTTTTGTGGGCACAGATACGCAGTATTTT. Amino acid sequence: CASSGFVGTDTQYF.

This clone was observed a handful of times. V and J are TRBV7-9 and TRBJ1-1, with D possibly matching TRBD1 (6 bases). Per the germline V gene, CDR1 is SEHNR and CDR2 is FQNEAQ (reference sequence). This CDR3 comprises 14 residues. Trimming took 2 bases from V and 5 from J, leaving 12 bases between them. The CDR3: CASSLMAGDTEAFF. CDR3 DNA sequence: TGTGCCAGCAGCTTAATGGCAGGGGATACTGAAGCTTTCTTT.